The 18 T cell receptor beta chains presented below share a single source sample, sequenced in a study of shared clonotypes between healthy human individuals. Profiling relied on immunoSEQ multiplex PCR, and the TCRdb table lists in-frame clones only, not all of them. Found here are about 560,000 clones, around 78% of them singletons; the top ten hold 12%. Specimen: PBMCs. Every receptor here comes from a woman in her 40s in good health. Some clones in this sample may be carry-over from other donors' samples.

The V call is TRBV18, the J call TRBJ1-1, with TRBD1 identical over 7 bases. Looked up from germline, CDR1 is KGHSH and CDR2 is LQKENI. Trimming removed 1 base from V and 7 bases from J; junction bases left unmatched: 3. The CDR3 consists of 13 residues. For the CDR3, the DNA is TGTGCCAGCTCACCACAGGGACAGAGTGAAGCTTTCTTT. Residues: CASSPQGQSEAFF. Together with reference TRBV18 and TRBJ1-1, the CDR3 gives the full variable domain: NAGVMQNPRHLVRRRGQEARLRCSPMKGHSHVYWYRQLPEEGLKFMVYLQKENIIDESGMPKERFSAEFPKEGPSILRIQQVVRGDSAAYFCASSPQGQSEAFFGQGTRLTVV.

Regarding this clone: The CDR3 end shows no conserved phenylalanine or tryptophan, and so a read error is likely. The chain recombines TRBV11-3 with TRBJ2-7, with TRBD2 identical over 12 bases. The trim removed 5 bases at V and 5 bases at J, leaving 10 bases unmatched. This CDR3 contains 16 residues. Germline values: CDR1 SGHNT, CDR2 YENEEA. DNA for the CDR3: TGTGCCAGCAGCCCAGGACTAGCGGGACTCGACCACGAGCAGTACCTC. It specifies CASSPGLAGLDHEQYL.

This clone was counted a few times. V and J are TRBV30 and TRBJ1-1; 7 bases agree with TRBD1. CDR3 length equals 14 residues. V lost 3 bases, J lost 0 bases, and 4 bases stayed unmatched. In germline, CDR1 is GTSNPN, CDR2 SVGIG (reference sequence). The CDR3 sequence: CAWSADRMNTEAFF. For the CDR3, the DNA is TGTGCCTGGAGCGCGGACAGGATGAACACTGAAGCTTTCTTT. The full variable domain, in which reference TRBV30 and TRBJ1-1 provide the parts outside the CDR3, is SQTIHQWPATLVQPVGSPLSLECTVEGTSNPNLYWYRQAAGRGLQLLFYSVGIGQISSEVPQNLSASRPQDRQFILSSKKLLLSDSGFYLCAWSADRMNTEAFFGQGTRLTVV.

J is TRBJ2-3 and V is TRBV9, with D tentatively TRBD1 (5 bases). Trimming removed 6 bases at V and 2 bases at J, with 10 bases between. Germline V CDR1 and CDR2: SGDLS, YYNGEE. The CDR3 length is 13 residues. In DNA form, the CDR3 reads TGTGCCAGCAAAGACAGATACACAGATACGCAGTATTTT. Translated: CASKDRYTDTQYF.

The chain carries TRBV6-5 and TRBJ2-2; D is unresolved. V lost 0 bases and J lost 5, with 7 bases in between. Germline V gene data show CDR1 as MNHEY and CDR2 as SVGAGI. The CDR3 spans 14 residues. The CDR3 coding sequence is TGTGCCAGCAGTTACTCCGCTGGTACCGGGGAGCTGTTTTTT. Translated: CASSYSAGTGELFF.

This CDR3 is CASSIGNSGTYEQYF. CDR3 bases: TGTGCCAGTAGTATAGGAAATAGCGGGACCTACGAGCAGTACTTC. V is TRBV19 and J is TRBJ2-7; 8 bases are a match to TRBD2. The V gene's germline CDR1 is LNHDA and CDR2 SQIVND (reference sequence). This CDR3 comprises 15 residues. The V gene end was trimmed by 1 base and the J gene end by 2 bases; junction bases not matched to a gene: 4.

V gene TRBV28 combines with J gene TRBJ2-1; tentatively, D is TRBD2 (5 bases). Trimming cost V 5 bases and J 4 bases, with 15 bases left between them. CDR1 is MDHEN, CDR2 SYDVKM, per germline. This CDR3 region has 15 residues. The CDR3 loop reads CASSAASTGYNEQFF. For the CDR3, the DNA is TGTGCCAGCAGTGCCGCTAGCACCGGGTACAATGAGCAGTTCTTC.

This clone was picked up many times. The chain combines TRBV6-5 with TRBJ2-7, with unresolved D. The length of the CDR3 is 12 residues. Trimming removed 6 bases at V and 2 bases at J, with 8 bases between. Germline CDR1 and CDR2: MNHEY and SVGAGI. This chain's CDR3 is CASSHSPYEQYF. The DNA of the CDR3 is TGTGCCAGCAGCCACAGCCCCTACGAGCAGTACTTC.

This clone was seen a handful of times. This chain connects TRBV30 to TRBJ1-2, with D perhaps TRBD1 (5 bases). Trimming cost V 0 bases and J 1 base, with 15 bases left between them. The CDR3 spans 16 residues. Germline assignment: CDR1 GTSNPN and CDR2 SVGIG (reference sequence). CDR3 sequence: CAWSVKGRSLNYGYTF. The CDR3 DNA reads as TGTGCCTGGAGTGTAAAGGGACGGAGCCTTAACTATGGCTACACCTTC.

The chain uses TRBV5-5 and TRBJ2-3; 13 bases line up with TRBD2. Germline lookup yields CDR1 SGHKS and CDR2 YYEKEE (reference sequence). With V trimmed by 4 bases and J by 5 bases, 7 bases remained unmatched. The CDR3 totals 16 residues. The CDR3 nucleotides are TGTGCCAGCAGCCGTGGACTAGCGGGGGACCTAGATACGCAGTATTTT. It encodes CASSRGLAGDLDTQYF. Together with reference TRBV5-5 and TRBJ2-3, the CDR3 gives the full variable domain: DAGVTQSPTHLIKTRGQQVTLRCSPISGHKSVSWYQQVLGQGPQFIFQYYEKEERGRGNFPDRFSARQFPNYSSELNVNALLLGDSALYLCASSRGLAGDLDTQYFGPGTRLTVL.

The V gene is TRBV7-6, the J gene TRBJ2-1; D is unresolved. Trimming removed 5 bases at V and 0 bases at J, with 11 bases between. The CDR3 runs 15 residues. Germline CDR1 and CDR2: SGHVS and FNYEAQ. The CDR3 region is CASSLRASSYNEQFF. CDR3 in DNA: TGTGCCAGCAGCCTCCGGGCAAGCTCCTACAATGAGCAGTTCTTC.

The rearrangement links TRBV21-1 to TRBJ2-5; the D segment call TRBD1 is taken from the table without a DNA check. TRBV21-1 is noted as a pseudogene. The CDR3 is 15 residues long. The CDR3 loop is CASNPAGMGILSQYF. The CDR3 DNA follows: TGTGCCAGCAACCCGGCAGGGATGGGTATTTTGAGCCAGTACTTC.

This clone was found once. The germline gene is not matched at one end of the junction; a read error may be the cause. The chain carries TRBV6-6 and TRBJ1-4; D remains ambiguous. The CDR3 runs to 16 residues. CDR1 MNHNY and CDR2 SVGAGI come from the germline V gene (reference sequence). CDR3 in amino acids: CASSYGLIATNEELFF. The CDR3 DNA is TGTGCCAGCAGTTACGGGCTGATAGCAACTAATGAAGAACTGTTTTTT.

This clone was seen only once. The V and J genes are TRBV5-1 and TRBJ2-7; tentative D call: TRBD1 (6 bases). CDR3 length: 15 residues. The V end was cut by 6 bases, the J end by 3 bases, with 19 bases between. Germline-derived CDR1 and CDR2 are SGHRS and YFSETQ. The CDR3 loop reads CASNKVQGVSYEQYF. CDR3 DNA sequence: TGCGCCAGCAATAAGGTACAGGGTGTAAGCTACGAGCAGTACTTC.

This clone showed up just a few times. The rearrangement uses TRBV2 and TRBJ1-2; D unresolved. CDR1 and CDR2 from the germline V gene are SNHLY and FYNNEI. V was pared by 10 bases and J by 0 bases, with 12 bases between. The CDR3 has 13 residues. The CDR3 is CATSPDSNYGYTF. CDR3 sequence (DNA): TGTGCCACCAGCCCCGATTCTAACTATGGCTACACCTTC.

The rearrangement links TRBV5-1 to TRBJ2-1; D gene uncertain. The CDR3 loop spans 13 amino acids. The germline V gene has CDR1 SGHRS and CDR2 YFSETQ. The V end was cut by 8 bases, the J end by 0 bases, with 9 bases between. DNA for the CDR3: TGCGCCAGTACCTGGAGCTCCTACAATGAGCAGTTCTTC. Translated, it gives CASTWSSYNEQFF.

The chain joins TRBV5-1 to TRBJ2-3, with D possibly TRBD2 on 6 matching bases. The CDR3 sequence is 13 residues long. Trimming took 6 bases from V and 5 from J, leaving 13 bases between them. Germline V gene lookup returns CDR1 SGHRS and CDR2 YFSETQ. The DNA of the CDR3 is TGCGCCAGCACCGGCGGGGTCGGAGATACGCAGTATTTT. This translates into CASTGGVGDTQYF.

The chain joins TRBV21-1 to TRBJ2-1; the D call TRBD2 from the table was never checked on the DNA. TRBV21-1 constitutes a pseudogene. This CDR3 contains 16 residues. DNA of the CDR3: TGTGCCAGCAGGTCACAGACTAGCGGGAGTCTCAATGAGCAGTTCTTC. Translation: CASRSQTSGSLNEQFF.